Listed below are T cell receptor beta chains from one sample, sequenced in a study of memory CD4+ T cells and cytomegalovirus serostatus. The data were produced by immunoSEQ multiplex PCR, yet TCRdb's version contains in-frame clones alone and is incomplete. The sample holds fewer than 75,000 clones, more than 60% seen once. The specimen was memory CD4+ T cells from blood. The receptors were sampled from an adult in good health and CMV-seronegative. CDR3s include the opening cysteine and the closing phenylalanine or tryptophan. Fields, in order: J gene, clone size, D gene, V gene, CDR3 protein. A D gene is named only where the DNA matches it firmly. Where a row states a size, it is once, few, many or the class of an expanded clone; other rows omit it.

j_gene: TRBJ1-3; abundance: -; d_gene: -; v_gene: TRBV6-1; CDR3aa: CASSESVPGNTIYF
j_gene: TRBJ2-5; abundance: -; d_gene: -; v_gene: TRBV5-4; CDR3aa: CASSSQGGFQETQYF
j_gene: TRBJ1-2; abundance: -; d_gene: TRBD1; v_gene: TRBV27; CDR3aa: CASSLEQGAYYGYTF
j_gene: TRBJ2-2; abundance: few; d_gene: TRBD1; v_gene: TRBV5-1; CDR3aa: CASSLDRGRSGELFF
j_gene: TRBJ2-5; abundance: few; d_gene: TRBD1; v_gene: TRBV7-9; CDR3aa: CASSLGRIGTGGETQYF
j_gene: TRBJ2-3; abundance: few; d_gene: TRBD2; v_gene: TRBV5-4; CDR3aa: CASSLAVGTSGMGTQYF
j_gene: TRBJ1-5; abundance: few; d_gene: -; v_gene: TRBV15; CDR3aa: CATSRGGLETVPYSNQPQHF
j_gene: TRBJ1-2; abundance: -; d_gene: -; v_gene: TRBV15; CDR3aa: CATSSTGQPPYGYTF
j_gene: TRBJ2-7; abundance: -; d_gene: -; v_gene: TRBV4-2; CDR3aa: CASSQGERDTYEQYF
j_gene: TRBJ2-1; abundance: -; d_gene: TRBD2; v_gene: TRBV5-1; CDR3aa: CASSVDPGGGNEQFF
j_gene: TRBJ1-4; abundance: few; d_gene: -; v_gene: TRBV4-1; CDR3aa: CASSQAPSQGEKLFF
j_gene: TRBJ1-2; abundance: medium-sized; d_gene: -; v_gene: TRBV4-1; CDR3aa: CASAPQKGGYTF
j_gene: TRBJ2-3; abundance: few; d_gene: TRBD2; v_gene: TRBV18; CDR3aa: CASSPKRIAGATDTQYF
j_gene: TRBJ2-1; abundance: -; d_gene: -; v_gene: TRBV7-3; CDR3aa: CASSSSPGNEQFF
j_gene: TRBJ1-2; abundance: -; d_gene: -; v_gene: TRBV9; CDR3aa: CASSVGLGSGYTF
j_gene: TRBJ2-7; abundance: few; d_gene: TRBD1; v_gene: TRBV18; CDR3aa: CASSAGQVRSSYEQYF
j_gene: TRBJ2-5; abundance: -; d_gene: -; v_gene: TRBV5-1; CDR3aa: CASRGLQETQYF
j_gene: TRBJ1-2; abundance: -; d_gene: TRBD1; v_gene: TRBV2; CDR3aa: CASAQGALGYTF
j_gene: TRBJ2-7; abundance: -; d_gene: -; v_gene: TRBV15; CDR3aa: CATSKRGVRGSYEQYF
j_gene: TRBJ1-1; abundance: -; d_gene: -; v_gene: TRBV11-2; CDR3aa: CASSSGTRGGEAFF
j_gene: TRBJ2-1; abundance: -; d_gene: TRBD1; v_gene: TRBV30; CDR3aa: CAWSQGAYNEQFF
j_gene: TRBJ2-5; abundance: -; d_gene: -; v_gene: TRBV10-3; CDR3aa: CAISESLQETQYF
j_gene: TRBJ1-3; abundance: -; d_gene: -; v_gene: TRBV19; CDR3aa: CASRSDRSSGNTIYF
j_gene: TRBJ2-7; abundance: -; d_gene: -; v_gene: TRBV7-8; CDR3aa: CASSTSPPGLSRHEQYF
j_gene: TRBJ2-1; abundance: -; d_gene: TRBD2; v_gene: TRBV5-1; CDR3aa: CASSLALAGGNEQFF
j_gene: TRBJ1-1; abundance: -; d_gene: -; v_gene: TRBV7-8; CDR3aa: CASNLVGRNTEAFF
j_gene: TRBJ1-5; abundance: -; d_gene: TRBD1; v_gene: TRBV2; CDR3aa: CASSQIQGNQPQHF
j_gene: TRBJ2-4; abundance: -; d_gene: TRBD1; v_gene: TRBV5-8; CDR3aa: CASSRETGNKNIQYF
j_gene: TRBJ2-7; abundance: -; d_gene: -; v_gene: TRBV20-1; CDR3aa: CSARERYEQYF
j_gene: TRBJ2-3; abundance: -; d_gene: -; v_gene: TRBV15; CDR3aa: CATSRGKPTDTQYF
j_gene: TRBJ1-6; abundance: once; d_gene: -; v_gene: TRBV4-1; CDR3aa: CASSRMSGGGQGSPLHF
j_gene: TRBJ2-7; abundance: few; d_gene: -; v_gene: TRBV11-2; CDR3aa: CASSLDPYEQYF
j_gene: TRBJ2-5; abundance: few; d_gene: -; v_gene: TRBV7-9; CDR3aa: CASSRPQGFQETQYF
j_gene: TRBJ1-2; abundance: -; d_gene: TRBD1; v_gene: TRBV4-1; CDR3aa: CASSPTGVNYGYTF
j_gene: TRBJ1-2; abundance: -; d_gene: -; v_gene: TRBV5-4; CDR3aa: CASSLGGNYGYTF
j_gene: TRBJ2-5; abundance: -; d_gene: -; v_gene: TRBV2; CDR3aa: CASSERGGDLQTQYF
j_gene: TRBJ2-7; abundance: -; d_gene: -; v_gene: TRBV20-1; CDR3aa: CSAVRTYEQYF
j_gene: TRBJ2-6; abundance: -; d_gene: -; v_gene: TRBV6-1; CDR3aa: CASRWWESGANVLTF
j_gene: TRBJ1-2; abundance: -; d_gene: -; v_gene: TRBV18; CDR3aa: CASSPGGETYGYTF
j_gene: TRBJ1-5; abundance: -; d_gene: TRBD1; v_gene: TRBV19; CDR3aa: CASSIGTGKWQPQHF
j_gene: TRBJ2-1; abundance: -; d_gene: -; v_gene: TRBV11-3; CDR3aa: CASSSPTKGGNEQFF
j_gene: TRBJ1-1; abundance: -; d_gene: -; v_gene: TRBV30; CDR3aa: CARGGYNTEAFF
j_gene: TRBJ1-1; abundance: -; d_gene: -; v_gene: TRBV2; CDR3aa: CASRVQWRAFF